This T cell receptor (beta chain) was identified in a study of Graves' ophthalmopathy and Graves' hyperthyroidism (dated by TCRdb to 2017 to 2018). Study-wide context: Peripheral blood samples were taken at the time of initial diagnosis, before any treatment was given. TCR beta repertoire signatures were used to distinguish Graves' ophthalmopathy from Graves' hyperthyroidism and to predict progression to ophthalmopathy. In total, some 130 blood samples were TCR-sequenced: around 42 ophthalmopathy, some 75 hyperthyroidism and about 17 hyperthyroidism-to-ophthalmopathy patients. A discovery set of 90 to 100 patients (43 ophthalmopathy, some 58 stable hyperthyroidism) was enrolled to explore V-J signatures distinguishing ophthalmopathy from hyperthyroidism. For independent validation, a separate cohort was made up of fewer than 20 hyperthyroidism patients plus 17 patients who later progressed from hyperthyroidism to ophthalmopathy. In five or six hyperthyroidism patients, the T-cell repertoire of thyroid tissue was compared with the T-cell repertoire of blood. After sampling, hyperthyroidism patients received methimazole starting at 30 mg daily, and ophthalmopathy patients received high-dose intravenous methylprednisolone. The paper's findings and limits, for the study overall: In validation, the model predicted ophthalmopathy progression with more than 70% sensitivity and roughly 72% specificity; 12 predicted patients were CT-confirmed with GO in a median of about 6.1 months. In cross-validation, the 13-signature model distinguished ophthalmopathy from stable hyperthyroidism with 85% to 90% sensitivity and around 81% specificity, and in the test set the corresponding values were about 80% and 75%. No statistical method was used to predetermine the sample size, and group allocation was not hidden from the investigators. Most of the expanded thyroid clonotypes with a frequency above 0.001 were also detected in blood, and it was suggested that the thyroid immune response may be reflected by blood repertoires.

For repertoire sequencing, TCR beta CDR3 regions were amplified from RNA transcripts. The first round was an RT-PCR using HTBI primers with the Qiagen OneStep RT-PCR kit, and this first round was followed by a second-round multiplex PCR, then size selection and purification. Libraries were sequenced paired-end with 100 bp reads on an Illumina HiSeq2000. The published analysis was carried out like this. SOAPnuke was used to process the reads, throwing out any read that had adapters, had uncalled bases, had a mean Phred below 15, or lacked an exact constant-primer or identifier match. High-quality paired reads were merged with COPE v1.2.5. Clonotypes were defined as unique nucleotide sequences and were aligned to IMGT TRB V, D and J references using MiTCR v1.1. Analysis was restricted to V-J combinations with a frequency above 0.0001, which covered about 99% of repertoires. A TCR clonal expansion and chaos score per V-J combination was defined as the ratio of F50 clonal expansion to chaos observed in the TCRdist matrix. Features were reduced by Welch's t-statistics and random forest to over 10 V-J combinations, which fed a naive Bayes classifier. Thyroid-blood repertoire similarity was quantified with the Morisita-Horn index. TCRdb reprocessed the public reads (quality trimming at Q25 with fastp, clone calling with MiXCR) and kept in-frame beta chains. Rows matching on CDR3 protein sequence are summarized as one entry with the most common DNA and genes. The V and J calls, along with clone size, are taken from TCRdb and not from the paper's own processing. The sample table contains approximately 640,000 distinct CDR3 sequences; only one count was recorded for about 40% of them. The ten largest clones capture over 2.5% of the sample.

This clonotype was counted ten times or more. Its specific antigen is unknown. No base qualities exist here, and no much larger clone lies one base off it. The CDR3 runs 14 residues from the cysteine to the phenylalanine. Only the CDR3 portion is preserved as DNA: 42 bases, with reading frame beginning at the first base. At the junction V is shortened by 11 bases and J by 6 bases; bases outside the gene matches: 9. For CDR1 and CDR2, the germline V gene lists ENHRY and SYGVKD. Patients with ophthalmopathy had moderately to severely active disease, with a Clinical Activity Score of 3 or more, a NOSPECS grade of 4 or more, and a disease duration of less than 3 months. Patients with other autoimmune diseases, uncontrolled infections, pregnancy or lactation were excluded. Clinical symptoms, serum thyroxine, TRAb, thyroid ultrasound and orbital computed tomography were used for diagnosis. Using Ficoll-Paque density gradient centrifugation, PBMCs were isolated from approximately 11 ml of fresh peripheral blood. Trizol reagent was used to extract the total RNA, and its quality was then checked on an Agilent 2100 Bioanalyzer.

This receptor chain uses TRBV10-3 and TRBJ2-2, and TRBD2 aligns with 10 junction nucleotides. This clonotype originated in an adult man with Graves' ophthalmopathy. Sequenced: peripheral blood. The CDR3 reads CAFQREGRPGELFF. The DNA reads TGTGCCTTCCAGCGGGAGGGCCGGCCCGGGGAGCTGTTTTTT.